This T cell receptor beta chain derives from a study of early T cells in non-severe SARS-CoV-2 infection. Study overall: Whole-blood bulk RNA, unsorted, was sequenced, and chains were unpaired.

From the 5' RACE reads, TCRdb called clonotypes with MiXCR, one entry per CDR3 protein. This table holds 30,000 to 40,000 distinct CDR3 sequences, about 5% found once. This clonotype was counted many times. Germline values: CDR1 GTSNPN, CDR2 SVGIG (reference sequence). V lost 3 bases to trimming and J lost 5 bases, with 13 bases between them. This CDR3 comprises 14 residues. The sequenced sample consisted of whole blood. J is TRBJ1-4 and V is TRBV30; D may be TRBD1 (6 bases). The source of this sequence is an adult who was a healthcare worker with PCR-confirmed SARS-CoV-2 infection or an uninfected control (not recorded which). CDR3 loop: CAWSFSGGNEKLFF. DNA of the CDR3: TGTGCCTGGAGCTTTTCCGGGGGCAATGAAAAACTGTTTTTT.